This T cell receptor (beta chain) is from a study of beta chain features in type 1 diabetes. Whole-study results and caveats: Since sequencing was performed on cDNA, cells with high TCR expression could be over-represented. At VDJ recombination sites, type 1 diabetes patients had fewer insertions and more deleted nucleotides.

Sequencing targeted expressed TCRB transcripts, as all isolated RNA had been reverse transcribed. TCRdb keeps only in-frame clones here, not all; method: immunoSEQ multiplex PCR. The table includes under 900,000 clones, roughly 15% detected once. Sorting with CD45RO/CCR7/CD25/CD127/CD95/CD27 yielded naive, central memory, regulatory and stem-like memory CD4+ cells. J was trimmed by 3 bases and V by 6 bases; bases with no gene match: 14. The CDR3 spans 19 residues. Germline V gene data show CDR1 as SGHAT and CDR2 as FQNNGV. This clone was seen a few times. The antigen is undetermined. Sequenced input: naive CD4+ T cells from blood. This sequence originates from a woman between 18 and 30 years old in good health. The chain recombines TRBV11-2 with TRBJ2-1; 13 bases are a match to TRBD2. The CDR3 nucleotides are TGTGCCAGCAGGGGAGGGGGGACTAGCGGGAACAAGGACTACAATGAGCAGTTCTTC. It translates to CASRGGGTSGNKDYNEQFF.